This T cell receptor (beta chain) was identified in a study of blood T cell repertoires in COVID-19. About the study: COVID-19 samples, acute and convalescent, were from the United States, Italy and Spain.

The CDR3 runs to 15 residues. Germline CDR1 MNHNY, CDR2 SVGAGI (reference sequence). Between the trimmed V and J ends, which lost 0 bases and 1 base, there was a span of 9 bases. Per the study methods: Estimation of nucleated cell counts was performed using reference gene primer amplification. TCRdb's table, derived via immunoSEQ multiplex PCR, lists solely in-frame clones and lacks some. V and J calls and clone size are as listed in that table; D and trimming were resolved from the DNA. The sample includes 250,000 or so clones, almost 90% of them seen just once. Patients from Seattle were sampled longitudinally, starting during active infection.

The sequence derives from a woman in her fifties or sixties with COVID-19, enrolled during active disease. V is TRBV6-6 and J is TRBJ2-5; the D gene is possibly TRBD1 (5 bases). The sequencing sample was made of peripheral blood. The CDR3 loop reads CASSYSRASQETQYF. DNA of the CDR3: TGTGCCAGCAGTTACTCCAGGGCTAGCCAAGAGACCCAGTACTTC.